The sequence of this T cell receptor beta chain was determined in a study of cytomegalovirus exposure and HLA in healthy donors. Whole-study results and caveats: Follow-up analysis seemed to connect common viral pathogens with several of the most significant clusters identified. A later analysis linked a missense DCLRE1C variant to TCR beta V- and J-gene trimming.

Donors in the study were healthy people who gave bone marrow. In the PCR, 60 Vbeta and 13 Jbeta primers were used. The table came from immunoSEQ multiplex PCR; TCRdb's copy has only in-frame clones and leaves some out. The sample contains approximately 150,000 clones, 75% to 80% of which appear only once. Regarding this clone: What it recognizes is unknown.

CDR3 length: 13 amino acids. Deletions cut 4 bases from V and 4 bases from J, with 10 bases between. Looked up from germline, CDR1 is ENHRY and CDR2 is SYGVKD. This chain links TRBV10-3 with TRBJ1-1; a weak D match, TRBD1 (6 bases). Source material: PBMCs. The clonotype was recovered from a woman aged 55-70 years in good health and CMV-seronegative. The CDR3 DNA reads as TGTGCCATCAGTGGTAAAGGGGGCACTGAAGCTTTCTTT. It yields the protein CAISGKGGTEAFF.